Below, 2 T cell receptor beta chains from the same sample are listed, as sequenced in a study of vaccination and CD4 T cells after COVID-19. Documented treatment: roughly 10-day PBMC culture with coronavirus spike peptide pools or control peptides (ViraFEST assay). Those CD4+ T cells from the unexposed donor predate the COVID-19 pandemic (2011-2018). Antigen specificity for these receptors is unknown. The Oncomine TCR Beta short-read assay generated sequence data from the DNA of cultured CD4+ T cells. From cultured CD4+ T cells, genomic DNA was extracted. TCRdb fed the PCR reads into MiXCR, producing one record per CDR3 protein. This repertoire shows around 9,700 distinct CDR3 sequences, 30% to 35% found once; its top ten account for roughly 8%. Sequences were obtained from CD4+ T cells from blood, cultured in vitro. The receptors derive from a human donor in good health.

Turning to this clonotype: Germline and junction disagree at one end, which may indicate a read error. V usage is TRBV6-1 and J usage is TRBJ1-6; no definite D call. The CDR3 sequence is 18 residues long. Per germline, CDR1 MNHNS and CDR2 SASEGT. CDR3 bases: TGTGCCAGCAGATGGGCTCCTACGACGGCGGGTGATAATTCACTCCTCCACTTT. It yields the protein CASRWAPTTAGDNSLLHF.

This clonotype has only a few counts. V and J are TRBV20-1 and TRBJ1-2; 7 nucleotides agree with TRBD1. The CDR3 covers 14 residues. V dropped 6 bases and J dropped 9; count of bases not matched to a gene: 16. Looked up from germline, CDR1 is DFQATT and CDR2 is SNEGSKA (reference sequence). CDR3 DNA sequence: TGCAGTGCCTCTACTAGACAGGGACCTTGGAGCTACACCTTC. It translates to CSASTRQGPWSYTF.